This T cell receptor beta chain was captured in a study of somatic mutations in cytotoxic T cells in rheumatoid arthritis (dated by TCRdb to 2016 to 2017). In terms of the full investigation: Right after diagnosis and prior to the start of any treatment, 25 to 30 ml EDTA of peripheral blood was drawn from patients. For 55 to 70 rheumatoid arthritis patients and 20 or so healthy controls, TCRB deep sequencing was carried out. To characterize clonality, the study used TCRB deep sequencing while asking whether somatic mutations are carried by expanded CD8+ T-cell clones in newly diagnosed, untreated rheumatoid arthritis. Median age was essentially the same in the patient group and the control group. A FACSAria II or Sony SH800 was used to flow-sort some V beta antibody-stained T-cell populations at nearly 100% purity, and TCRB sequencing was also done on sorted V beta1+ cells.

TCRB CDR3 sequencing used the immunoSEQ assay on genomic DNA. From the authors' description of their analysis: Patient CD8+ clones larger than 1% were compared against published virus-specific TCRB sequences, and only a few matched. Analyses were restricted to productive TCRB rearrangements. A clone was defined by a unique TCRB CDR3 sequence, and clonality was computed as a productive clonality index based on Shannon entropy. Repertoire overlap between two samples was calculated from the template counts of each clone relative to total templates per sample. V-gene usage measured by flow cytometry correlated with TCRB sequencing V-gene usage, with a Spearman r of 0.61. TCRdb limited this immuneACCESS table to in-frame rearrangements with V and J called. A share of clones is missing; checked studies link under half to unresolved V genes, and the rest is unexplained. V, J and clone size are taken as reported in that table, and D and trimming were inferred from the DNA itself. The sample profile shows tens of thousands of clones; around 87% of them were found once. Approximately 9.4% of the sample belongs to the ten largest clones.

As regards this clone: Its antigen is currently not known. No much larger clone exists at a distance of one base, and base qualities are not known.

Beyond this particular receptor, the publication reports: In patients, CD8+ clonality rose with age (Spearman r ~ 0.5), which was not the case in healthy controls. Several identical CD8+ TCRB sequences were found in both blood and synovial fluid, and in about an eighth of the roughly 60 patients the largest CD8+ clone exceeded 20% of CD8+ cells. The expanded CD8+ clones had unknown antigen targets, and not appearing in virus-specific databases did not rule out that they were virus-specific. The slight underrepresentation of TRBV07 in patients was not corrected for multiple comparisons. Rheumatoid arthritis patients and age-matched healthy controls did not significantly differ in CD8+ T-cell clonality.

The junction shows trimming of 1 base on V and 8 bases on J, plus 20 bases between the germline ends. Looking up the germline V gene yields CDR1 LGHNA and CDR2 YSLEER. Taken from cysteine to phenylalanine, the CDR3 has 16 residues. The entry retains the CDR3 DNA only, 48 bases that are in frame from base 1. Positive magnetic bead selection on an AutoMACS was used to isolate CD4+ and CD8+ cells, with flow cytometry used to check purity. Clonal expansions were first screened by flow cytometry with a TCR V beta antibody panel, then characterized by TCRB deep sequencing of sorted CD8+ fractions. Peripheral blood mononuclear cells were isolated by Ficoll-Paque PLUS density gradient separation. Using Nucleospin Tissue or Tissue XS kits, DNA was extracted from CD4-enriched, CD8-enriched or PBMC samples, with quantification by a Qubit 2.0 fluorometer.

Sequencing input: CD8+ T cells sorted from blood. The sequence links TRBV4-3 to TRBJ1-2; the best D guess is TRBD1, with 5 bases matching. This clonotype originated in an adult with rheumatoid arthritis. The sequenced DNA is TGCGCCAGCAGCCAAGCCACGGGAGGGGAGTGGGCGGGCTACACCTTC. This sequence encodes CASSQATGGEWAGYTF.